This is a list of T cell receptor beta chains from one sample in a study of cytomegalovirus exposure and HLA in healthy donors. Assay: immunoSEQ multiplex PCR; the TCRdb copy retains only in-frame clones and omits some. The sample has 100,000 to 150,000 clones, about 85% seen once. The sequencing sample was made of PBMCs. These receptors were taken from a boy aged 5 to 17 in good health and CMV-seronegative. CDR3s include the opening cysteine and the closing phenylalanine or tryptophan. The order of the fields is clone size, J gene, V gene, D gene, CDR3 protein, CDR3 DNA. A D gene is named only where the DNA matches it firmly. Not every row has a clone size; where given, it reads once, few, many or a size class.

-,TRBJ1-2,TRBV7-2,-,CASSLTLEYGYTF,TGTGCCAGCAGCCTAACTCTCGAGTATGGCTACACCTTC
-,TRBJ2-1,TRBV15,TRBD2,CATSNILAGSYNEQFF,TGTGCCACCAGCAATATTCTAGCGGGCTCCTACAATGAGCAGTTCTTC
once,TRBJ2-1,TRBV7-2,TRBD1,CASRRDRDISYNEQFF,TGTGCCAGCAGGCGAGACAGGGACATCTCCTACAATGAGCAGTTCTTC
few,TRBJ1-1,TRBV2,-,CASRGVNTEAFF,TGTGCCAGCAGGGGAGTGAACACTGAAGCTTTCTTT
-,TRBJ2-2,TRBV9,TRBD2,CASSVGLAGEAGELFF,TGTGCCAGCAGCGTAGGACTAGCGGGAGAGGCCGGGGAGCTGTTTTTT
-,TRBJ1-1,TRBV6-5,-,CASSPSDNLNTEAFF,TGTGCCAGCAGTCCTTCGGACAACTTGAACACTGAAGCTTTCTTT
-,TRBJ2-1,TRBV18,TRBD1,CASSPGPTGTGGYEQFF,TGTGCCAGCTCACCTGGGCCGACGGGTACAGGGGGCTATGAGCAGTTCTTC
-,TRBJ1-2,TRBV25-1,TRBD1,CASRGTGGEDDYGYTF,TGTGCCAGCAGAGGGACAGGGGGCGAGGATGACTATGGCTACACCTTC
-,TRBJ2-7,TRBV29-1,-,CSVVWGEYEQYF,TGCAGCGTTGTGTGGGGGGAGTACGAGCAGTACTTC
-,TRBJ2-1,TRBV6-5,TRBD2,CASRTGTSLGNEQFF,TGTGCCAGCAGAACCGGGACTAGTCTAGGCAATGAGCAGTTCTTC
-,TRBJ2-7,TRBV5-8,-,CASSFRYEQYF,TGTGCCAGCAGCTTTAGATACGAGCAGTACTTC
-,TRBJ1-4,TRBV5-1,TRBD1,CASSLGQTSNEKLFF,TGCGCCAGCAGCCTGGGACAGACTTCTAATGAAAAACTGTTTTTT